This TCR beta chain was sequenced during a study of cytomegalovirus exposure and HLA in healthy donors. Study-wide results and limits: In vitro testing confirmed a few CMV-associated chains as specific for CMV antigens. Subsequent analysis of the 100 to 150 validation repertoires found a tendency for first-cohort TCR clusters to co-occur. Generally TCR sequences proved uncommon, though certain public TCRs appeared in numerous donors. Roughly 170 TCR beta chains were listed as cytomegalovirus-associated.

Per germline, CDR1 MDHEN and CDR2 SYDVKM. Trimming stripped 3 bases from V and 2 bases from J, with 8 bases between. The CDR3 consists of 14 residues. Details on this clone: Its antigen is as yet unknown.

Using immunoSEQ multiplex PCR, the repertoire was profiled, and TCRdb retains in-frame clones only, with some absent. The sample consists of around 60,000 clones, almost 97% of them appearing once. J is TRBJ1-5 and V is TRBV28; no firm D call. Sequenced input: PBMCs. The sequence came from a woman aged 18-29 years in good health and CMV-seronegative. The CDR3 DNA follows: TGTGCCAGCAGTTTTGCGGGCGGCAATCAGCCCCAGCATTTT. It encodes CASSFAGGNQPQHF.